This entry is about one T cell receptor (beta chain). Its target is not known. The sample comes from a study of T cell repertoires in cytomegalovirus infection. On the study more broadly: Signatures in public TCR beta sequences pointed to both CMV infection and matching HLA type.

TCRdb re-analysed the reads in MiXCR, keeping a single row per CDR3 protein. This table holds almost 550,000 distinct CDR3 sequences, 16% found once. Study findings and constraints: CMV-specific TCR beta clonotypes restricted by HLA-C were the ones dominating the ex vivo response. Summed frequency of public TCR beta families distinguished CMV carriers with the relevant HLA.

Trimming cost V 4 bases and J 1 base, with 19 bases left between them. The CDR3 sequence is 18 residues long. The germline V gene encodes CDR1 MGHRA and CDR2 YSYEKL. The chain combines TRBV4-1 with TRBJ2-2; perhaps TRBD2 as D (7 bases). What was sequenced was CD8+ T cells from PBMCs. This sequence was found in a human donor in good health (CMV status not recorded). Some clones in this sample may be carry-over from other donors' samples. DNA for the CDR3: TGCGCCAGCAGCCCCGAGGGGGATAGCGGGCGGAACACCGGGGAGCTGTTTTTT. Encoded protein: CASSPEGDSGRNTGELFF.